Sequencing of this T cell receptor beta chain was carried out in a study of blood T cell repertoires in COVID-19. Authors' methods: Nucleated cell counts were estimated from reference gene primer amplification. Assay used: immunoSEQ multiplex PCR; TCRdb lists only in-frame clones, some missing. Clone size and the V and J calls come from that table; the DNA yielded D and trimming. In the table there are roughly 280,000 clones, about nine tenths of which are singletons. The CDR3 sequence is 15 residues long. V dropped 7 bases and J dropped 4 bases, with 17 bases sitting between them. In germline, CDR1 is MNHEY, CDR2 SVGAGI. Participant ages covered 18 to 89 years across about 25 US areas. Participant-reported clinical history was the basis for cohort assignment. Recovered status applied to Cohort 3 donors who had two consecutive negative PCRs. It also applied to those with clearance or with symptom resolution.

Material for sequencing was PBMCs or T cells enriched from blood (not recorded which). This clonotype originated in a woman aged 50 to 60 who had recovered from COVID-19. The gene calls are TRBV6-5 and TRBJ2-1; D is possibly TRBD1 (5 bases). CDR3 residues: CASTRSRGQYNEQFF. For the CDR3, the DNA is TGTGCCAGCACCAGAAGTAGGGGTCAATACAATGAGCAGTTCTTC.